This T cell receptor (beta chain) was sequenced during a study of blood T cell repertoires in COVID-19. On the study more broadly: There were acute and convalescent COVID-19 samples, and they came from the United States, Italy and Spain. From T cells, B-cell-depleted T cells, or PBMCs came the material, which was cDNA or gDNA.

The CDR3 loop spans 12 amino acids. Germline lookup yields CDR1 SNHLY and CDR2 FYNNEI. With 6 bases clipped from V and 7 bases from J, the junction kept 4 bases outside the gene matches. How the authors handled the data: Cell counts per sample came from amplifying reference gene primers. TCRdb keeps only in-frame clones here, not all; method: immunoSEQ multiplex PCR. V and J calls and clone size are those listed in that table; D and trimming were worked out from the DNA. The sample includes more than 40,000 clones, approximately 89% seen only once; the top ten take about 15%. This rearrangement joins TRBV2 to TRBJ2-7; TRBD1 agrees at 9 bases. The clonotype was recovered from a man aged 60 to 69 with active or convalescent COVID-19. Material: peripheral blood. CDR3 loop: CASRGTGSEQYF. The CDR3 DNA follows: TGTGCCAGCAGGGGGACAGGGTCGGAGCAGTACTTC.